This is a list of T cell receptor beta chains from one sample in a study of Tregs in tolerant kidney transplant recipients. Method: immunoSEQ multiplex PCR; TCRdb's copy keeps in-frame clones and lacks some. The sample shows about 61,000 clones, 70% to 90% of them seen only once. The specimen was Tregs from blood, collected before the transplant. The receptors shown here come from a human donor who received a combined kidney and bone marrow transplant. The CDR3 runs from the conserved cysteine through the conserved F or W. D genes are given only for firm matches. Size is stated for part of the rows, as once, few or many counts, or as a class when the clone is expanded.

size: NA
D: TRBD1
V: TRBV10-3
J: TRBJ1-4
DNA: TGTGCCATCAGTGGAGGACAGGGGAACGAGGAAAAACTGTTTTTT
CDR3: CAISGGQGNEEKLFF

size: NA
D: TRBD1
V: TRBV19
J: TRBJ1-3
DNA: TGTGCCAGTAGTACGACAGGGATTGGAAACACCATATATTTT
CDR3: CASSTTGIGNTIYF

size: NA
D: NA
V: TRBV5-1
J: TRBJ1-4
DNA: TGCGCCAGCAGCTACGGTTTAAAGGGTGAAAAACTGTTTTTT
CDR3: CASSYGLKGEKLFF

size: NA
D: NA
V: TRBV6-6
J: TRBJ1-2
DNA: TGTGCCAGCAGTTACGCAGGGCAGTACTATGGCTACACCTTC
CDR3: CASSYAGQYYGYTF

size: NA
D: NA
V: TRBV28
J: TRBJ2-5
DNA: TGTGCCAGCAGCTCTGCTCCGGGATTAAACCAAGAGACCCAGTACTTC
CDR3: CASSSAPGLNQETQYF

size: NA
D: NA
V: TRBV23-1
J: TRBJ2-7
DNA: TGCGCCAGCAGTCAATTTCTCGGACAGGGACTAAGGGAGCAGTACTTC
CDR3: CASSQFLGQGLREQYF

size: few
D: NA
V: TRBV7-2
J: TRBJ2-5
DNA: TGTGCCAGCAGCTTAGGGGGGAAGCAAGAGACCCAGTACTTC
CDR3: CASSLGGKQETQYF

size: NA
D: NA
V: TRBV7-2
J: TRBJ2-1
DNA: TGTGCCAGCAGCTTAGCTATCCTGGGGGCTAGCGCGTACAATGAGCAGTTCTTC
CDR3: CASSLAILGASAYNEQFF

size: NA
D: TRBD2
V: TRBV19
J: TRBJ2-1
DNA: TGTGCCAGTAGTATAGATCTTGGTTTTGGCGGGGGGTGCGACAATGAGCAGTTCTTC
CDR3: CASSIDLGFGGGCDNEQFF

size: few
D: NA
V: TRBV30
J: TRBJ2-2
DNA: TGTGCCTGGAGTCCCCTGCGGGTCACCGGGGAGCTGTTTTTT
CDR3: CAWSPLRVTGELFF

size: NA
D: NA
V: TRBV2
J: TRBJ1-2
DNA: TGTGCCAGCAGTGAAGCGCTTTGGACAGAGAACTATGGCTACACCTTC
CDR3: CASSEALWTENYGYTF

size: NA
D: NA
V: TRBV28
J: TRBJ1-3
DNA: TGTGCCAGCAGTTCGTCGGGTATGGGGGGAAACACCATATATTTT
CDR3: CASSSSGMGGNTIYF

size: once
D: NA
V: TRBV9
J: TRBJ2-1
DNA: TGTGCCAGCAGCGTATCTAGTGAGCAGTTCTTC
CDR3: CASSVSSEQFF

size: NA
D: TRBD1
V: TRBV5-1
J: TRBJ2-1
DNA: TGCGCCAGCAGCCCTGGGGCAGGGGGCAATGAGCAGTTCTTC
CDR3: CASSPGAGGNEQFF

size: NA
D: NA
V: TRBV19
J: TRBJ2-7
DNA: TGTGCCAGTAGTACTGACAGGACCTACGAGCAGTACTTC
CDR3: CASSTDRTYEQYF

size: NA
D: TRBD1
V: TRBV11-2
J: TRBJ2-7
DNA: TGTGCCAGCAGCTTAGGTTCACAGGGGGGCGAGCAGTACTTC
CDR3: CASSLGSQGGEQYF

size: NA
D: NA
V: TRBV6-1
J: TRBJ1-2
DNA: TGTGCCAGCAGCGATACCCCTGGCAGGGGAGCTTACACCTTC
CDR3: CASSDTPGRGAYTF

size: NA
D: TRBD2
V: TRBV10-2
J: TRBJ2-3
DNA: TGCGCCAGCAGTGACCCTAGCGGGAGCACAGATACGCAGTATTTT
CDR3: CASSDPSGSTDTQYF

size: NA
D: TRBD2
V: TRBV5-1
J: TRBJ2-1
DNA: TGCGCCAGCAGCTTGGACCCCCCCTACAACCCTCGACTAGCGGGGGCCTACAATGAGCAGTTCTTC
CDR3: CASSLDPPYNPRLAGAYNEQFF

size: NA
D: TRBD2
V: TRBV9
J: TRBJ2-3
DNA: TGTGCCAGCAGCCACGGGAGGGCGGGGACCACAGATACGCAGTATTTT
CDR3: CASSHGRAGTTDTQYF

size: NA
D: TRBD1
V: TRBV11-2
J: TRBJ1-1
DNA: TGTGCCAGCAGCGCCTCACAGGGGACCACTGAAGCTTTCTTT
CDR3: CASSASQGTTEAFF

size: NA
D: NA
V: TRBV5-6
J: TRBJ2-5
DNA: TGTGCCAGCAGCTTGGTGGGCAGGCCCCCAGAGACCCAGTACTTC
CDR3: CASSLVGRPPETQYF

size: NA
D: NA
V: TRBV19
J: TRBJ2-7
DNA: TGTGCCAGTAGTATGGGACCACACTCCTACGAGCAGTACTTC
CDR3: CASSMGPHSYEQYF

size: NA
D: NA
V: TRBV18
J: TRBJ2-1
DNA: TGTGCCAGCTCACCGATTTTGATTAGGAAACCGTTCTTC
CDR3: CASSPILIRKPFF

size: few
D: NA
V: TRBV7-9
J: TRBJ2-7
DNA: TGTGCCAGCAGCCCCCAGGGTGGGCACGAGCAGTACTTC
CDR3: CASSPQGGHEQYF

size: NA
D: TRBD1
V: TRBV6-6
J: TRBJ2-3
DNA: TGTGCCAGCAGTAGACAGGGGGCAGATACGCAGTATTTT
CDR3: CASSRQGADTQYF

size: NA
D: NA
V: TRBV7-6
J: TRBJ2-7
DNA: TGTGCCAGCAGCCCCAATTGGGAAACTTCCTACGAGCAGTACTTC
CDR3: CASSPNWETSYEQYF

size: NA
D: TRBD1
V: TRBV10-3
J: TRBJ1-5
DNA: TGTGCCATCAGTGGAGGGGGCTCGGGCAATCAGCCCCAGCATTTT
CDR3: CAISGGGSGNQPQHF

size: NA
D: TRBD2
V: TRBV27
J: TRBJ2-7
DNA: TGTGCCAGCAGTTTTACACGGGGGGGCTCCTACGAGCAGTACTTC
CDR3: CASSFTRGGSYEQYF

size: once
D: TRBD1
V: TRBV28
J: TRBJ1-4
DNA: TGTGCCAGCACCGCCCCAGGGGGTGATGAAAAACTGTTTTTT
CDR3: CASTAPGGDEKLFF

size: NA
D: NA
V: TRBV5-1
J: TRBJ1-2
DNA: TGCGCCAGCAGCTTGCGTTCGGGGGACTATGGCTACACCTTC
CDR3: CASSLRSGDYGYTF

size: NA
D: NA
V: TRBV30
J: TRBJ2-3
DNA: TGTGCCTGGAGTGCCCGGGCAGATACGCAGTATTTT
CDR3: CAWSARADTQYF

size: NA
D: NA
V: TRBV4-1
J: TRBJ1-1
DNA: TGCGCCAGCAGCCAAGAGCCGGGGGCTAGGCGGGCGAACACTGAAGCTTTCTTT
CDR3: CASSQEPGARRANTEAFF

size: NA
D: NA
V: TRBV5-6
J: TRBJ2-7
DNA: TGTGCCAGCAGCCCGAGATGGGACCCTGGTACCTGGGGTATAGGCGAGCAGTACTTC
CDR3: CASSPRWDPGTWGIGEQYF

size: NA
D: NA
V: TRBV11-3
J: TRBJ2-3
DNA: TGTGCCAGCAGCCCAACCACAGATACGCAGTATTTT
CDR3: CASSPTTDTQYF

size: NA
D: TRBD1
V: TRBV7-8
J: TRBJ2-5
DNA: TGTGCCAGCAGCGCGGACAGGGAAGAGACCCAGTACTTC
CDR3: CASSADREETQYF

size: NA
D: TRBD1
V: TRBV2
J: TRBJ1-1
DNA: TGTGCCAGCAGCCGGGACAGCCGTCTGAACACTGAAGCTTTCTTT
CDR3: CASSRDSRLNTEAFF

size: NA
D: NA
V: TRBV4-1
J: TRBJ2-2
DNA: TGCGCCAGCAGCCAGGATCAGGGTTTCATGGGTCCGAACACCGGGGAGCTGTTTTTT
CDR3: CASSQDQGFMGPNTGELFF

size: NA
D: NA
V: TRBV19
J: TRBJ2-7
DNA: TGTGCCAGTAGTTCCCCTCCCTACGAGCAGTACTTC
CDR3: CASSSPPYEQYF

size: NA
D: TRBD1
V: TRBV7-2
J: TRBJ2-3
DNA: TGTGCCAGCAGTCCCGACAGGGGCAATTTCCAGTATTTT
CDR3: CASSPDRGNFQYF

size: NA
D: NA
V: TRBV28
J: TRBJ1-5
DNA: TGTGCCAGCAGTTTTTTGGGGGGAAATCAGCCCCAGCATTTT
CDR3: CASSFLGGNQPQHF

size: NA
D: TRBD2
V: TRBV4-3
J: TRBJ2-3
DNA: TGCGCCAGCAGCCAAGATGGTTTCTCGGGGGGGAGGACAGATACGCAGTATTTT
CDR3: CASSQDGFSGGRTDTQYF

size: few
D: TRBD1
V: TRBV19
J: TRBJ2-5
DNA: TGTGCCAGTAGTATGTCAGGACAGGGGGCCCATGAGACCCAGTACTTC
CDR3: CASSMSGQGAHETQYF

size: NA
D: TRBD2
V: TRBV4-1
J: TRBJ2-1
DNA: TGCGCCAGCAGCCAAGCCCCAGGACTAGCGGGGTTCTCCTACAATGAGCAGTTCTTC
CDR3: CASSQAPGLAGFSYNEQFF

size: NA
D: TRBD1
V: TRBV27
J: TRBJ1-5
DNA: TGTGCCAGCAGTTCCGGGACAGGACATAGCAATCAGCCCCAGCATTTT
CDR3: CASSSGTGHSNQPQHF

size: NA
D: TRBD1
V: TRBV5-1
J: TRBJ1-5
DNA: TGCGCCAGCAGCTTGGACTACAGGGGCTTCCAGCATTTT
CDR3: CASSLDYRGFQHF

size: once
D: NA
V: TRBV5-1
J: TRBJ2-2
DNA: TGCGCCAGCAGCTTGGAGCTAGGCGGCACCGGGGAGCTGTTTTTT
CDR3: CASSLELGGTGELFF

size: few
D: TRBD1
V: TRBV11-3
J: TRBJ2-5
DNA: TGTGCCAGCAGCTCCCTCAGGGGGGAGACCCAGTACTTC
CDR3: CASSSLRGETQYF

size: NA
D: NA
V: TRBV5-1
J: TRBJ2-3
DNA: TGCGCCAGCAGCTTGGGGGGCTTTAGCACAGATACGCAGTATTTT
CDR3: CASSLGGFSTDTQYF

size: few
D: NA
V: TRBV19
J: TRBJ1-4
DNA: TGTGCCAGTAGTTTGGGGGCAACTAATGAAAAACTGTTTTTT
CDR3: CASSLGATNEKLFF

size: NA
D: NA
V: TRBV29-1
J: TRBJ1-1
DNA: TGCAGCGTGGAAGGGGTCTCTCCGGCCAGGGCAGATGAAGCTTTCTTT
CDR3: CSVEGVSPARADEAFF

size: NA
D: TRBD2
V: TRBV27
J: TRBJ2-3
DNA: TGTGCCAGGTGGACTAGCGGGGGGGCTGAAGATACGCAGTATTTT
CDR3: CARWTSGGAEDTQYF

size: NA
D: NA
V: TRBV5-5
J: TRBJ2-7
DNA: TGTGCCAGCAGCTTGGTGGTCGTGGGGGACCGAATTTACGAGCAGTACTTC
CDR3: CASSLVVVGDRIYEQYF